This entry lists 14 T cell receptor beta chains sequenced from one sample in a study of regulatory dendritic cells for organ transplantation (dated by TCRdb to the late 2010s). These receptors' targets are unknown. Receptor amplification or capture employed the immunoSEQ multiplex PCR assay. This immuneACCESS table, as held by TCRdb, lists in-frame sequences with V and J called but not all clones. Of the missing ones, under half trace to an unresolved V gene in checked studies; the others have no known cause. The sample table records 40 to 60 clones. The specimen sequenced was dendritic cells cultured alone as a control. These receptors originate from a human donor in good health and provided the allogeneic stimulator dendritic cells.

This chain's CDR3 is CASSPLAGGPLETQYF. DNA for the CDR3: TGTGCCAGTAGTCCTTTAGCGGGGGGGCCATTAGAGACCCAGTACTTC. The chain has TRBV19 and TRBJ2-5; 11 nucleotides match TRBD2. With V trimmed by 5 bases and J by 4 bases, 9 bases remained unmatched. Germline assignment: CDR1 LNHDA and CDR2 SQIVND (reference sequence). This CDR3 is 16 amino acids long.

The CDR3 here is CASSEGARTDTQYF. Here the CDR3 DNA reads TGTGCCAGCAGTGAGGGGGCCCGCACAGATACGCAGTATTTT. The chain joins TRBV6-4 to TRBJ2-3; D is perhaps TRBD1 (6 bases). V was clipped by 3 bases and J by 1 base, with 8 bases between them. This CDR3 is 14 amino acids long. Germline CDR1 and CDR2: MRHNA and SNTAGT.

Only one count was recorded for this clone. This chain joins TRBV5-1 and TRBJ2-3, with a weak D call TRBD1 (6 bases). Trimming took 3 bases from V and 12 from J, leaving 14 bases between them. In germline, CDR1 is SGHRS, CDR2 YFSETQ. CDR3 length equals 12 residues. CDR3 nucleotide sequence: TGCGCCAGCAGCTCGGACCTCAGGGGACAGTATTTT. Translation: CASSSDLRGQYF.

The CDR3 DNA sequence: TGTGCCAGCAGCTCGGACAGTCGGCATGGTTCACCCCTCCACTTT. Translating gives CASSSDSRHGSPLHF. The chain couples TRBV5-4 to TRBJ1-6; a weak D match, TRBD1 (6 bases). Trimming left V 3 bases short and J 9 bases short, with 16 bases between. There are 15 residues in the CDR3. Germline loops: CDR1 SGHNT, CDR2 YYREEE (reference sequence).

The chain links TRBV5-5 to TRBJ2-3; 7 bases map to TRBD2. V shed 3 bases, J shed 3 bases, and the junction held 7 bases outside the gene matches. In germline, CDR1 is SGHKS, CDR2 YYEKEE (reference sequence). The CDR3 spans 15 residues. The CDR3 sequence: CASSSTSVMTDTQYF. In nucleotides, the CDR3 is TGTGCCAGCAGCTCCACTAGCGTCATGACAGATACGCAGTATTTT.

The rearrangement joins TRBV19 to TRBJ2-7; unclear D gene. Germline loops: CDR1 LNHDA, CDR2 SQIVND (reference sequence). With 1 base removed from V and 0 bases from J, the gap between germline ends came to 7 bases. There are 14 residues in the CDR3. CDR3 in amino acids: CASSIVVSSYEQYF. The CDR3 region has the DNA TGTGCCAGTAGTATAGTCGTCAGCTCCTACGAGCAGTACTTC.

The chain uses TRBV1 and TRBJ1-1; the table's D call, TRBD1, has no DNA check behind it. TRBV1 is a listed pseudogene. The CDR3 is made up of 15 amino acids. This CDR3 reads CTSSQHPRGCTEAFF. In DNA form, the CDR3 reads TGCACCAGCAGCCAACACCCCAGGGGATGCACTGAAGCTTTCTTT.

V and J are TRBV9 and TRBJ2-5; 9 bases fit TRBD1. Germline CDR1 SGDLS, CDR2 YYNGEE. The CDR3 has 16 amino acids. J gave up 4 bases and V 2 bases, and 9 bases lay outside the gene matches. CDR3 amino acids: CASSVTGGAGGETQYF. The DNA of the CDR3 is TGTGCCAGCAGCGTCACAGGGGGCGCCGGAGGAGAGACCCAGTACTTC. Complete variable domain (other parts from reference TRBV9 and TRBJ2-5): DSGVTQTPKHLITATGQRVTLRCSPRSGDLSVYWYQQSLDQGLQFLIQYYNGEERAKGNILERFSAQQFPDLHSELNLSSLELGDSALYFCASSVTGGAGGETQYFGPGTRLLVL.

CDR3 region: CASSLDSNEETQYF. Here the CDR3 DNA reads TGTGCCAGCAGCCTGGACAGTAATGAAGAGACCCAGTACTTC. The rearrangement links TRBV5-8 to TRBJ2-5, with D possibly TRBD1 on 6 matching bases. The germline V gene has CDR1 SGHTS and CDR2 YDEGEE. The V and J ends lost 4 bases and 3 bases respectively, with 13 bases between them. The CDR3 contains 14 residues.

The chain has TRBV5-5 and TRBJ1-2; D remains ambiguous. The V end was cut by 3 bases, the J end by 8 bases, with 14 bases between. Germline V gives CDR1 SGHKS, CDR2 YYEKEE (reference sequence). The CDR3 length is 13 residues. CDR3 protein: CASSSDFGEGYTF. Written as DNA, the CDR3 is TGTGCCAGCAGCTCCGACTTCGGGGAGGGCTACACCTTC.

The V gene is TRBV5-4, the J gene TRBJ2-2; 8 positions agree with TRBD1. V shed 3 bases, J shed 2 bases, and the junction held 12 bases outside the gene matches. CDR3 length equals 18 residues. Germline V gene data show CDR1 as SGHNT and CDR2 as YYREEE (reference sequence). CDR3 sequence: CASSSFFGAGGNTGELFF. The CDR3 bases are TGTGCCAGCAGCTCGTTTTTCGGGGCAGGGGGCAACACCGGGGAGCTGTTTTTT.

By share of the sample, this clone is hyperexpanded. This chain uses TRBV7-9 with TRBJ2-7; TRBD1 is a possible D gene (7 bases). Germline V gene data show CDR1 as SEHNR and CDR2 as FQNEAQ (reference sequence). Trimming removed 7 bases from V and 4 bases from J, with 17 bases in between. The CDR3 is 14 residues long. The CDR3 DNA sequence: TGTGCCAGCAACCCGATGGAGGGGGCTTACGAGCAGTACTTC. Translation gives CASNPMEGAYEQYF.

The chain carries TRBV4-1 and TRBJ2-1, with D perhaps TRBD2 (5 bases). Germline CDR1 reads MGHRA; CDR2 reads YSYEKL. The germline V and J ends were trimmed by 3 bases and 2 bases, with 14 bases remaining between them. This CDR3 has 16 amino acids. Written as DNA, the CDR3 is TGCGCCAGCAGCCAGGAGGACCTAGCCCCCTACAATGAGCAGTTCTTC. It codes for CASSQEDLAPYNEQFF.

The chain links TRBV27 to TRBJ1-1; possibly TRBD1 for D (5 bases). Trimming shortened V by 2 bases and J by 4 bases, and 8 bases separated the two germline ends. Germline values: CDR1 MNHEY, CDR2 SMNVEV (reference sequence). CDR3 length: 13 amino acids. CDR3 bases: TGTGCCAGCAGTTTAGGAGGGACCACTGAAGCTTTCTTT. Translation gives CASSLGGTTEAFF.